This T cell receptor beta chain came from a study of T-cell memory formation after mild COVID-19 (dated by TCRdb to the early 2020s). A note on the overall study: TCR sequence clusters from the two donors were found to be largely donor specific. Longitudinal TCRalpha and TCRbeta repertoire sequencing tracked T-cell clones expanding and contracting after mild COVID-19 in a couple of donors. The cohort was made up of two young adult volunteers, one female and one male, who were previously healthy. Overall results and qualifications from the work: SARS-CoV-2 specificity of the second-wave clones peaking on day 37 was not confirmed. The detection of some responding clones in pre-infection memory suggests that pre-existing cross-reactive memory T cells joined the SARS-CoV-2 response. Only a couple of mild cases were covered by the study, and larger cohorts that include severe cases with pre-infection samples were considered necessary. Contracting CD4+ clones turned up mainly in the CM and EM memory subsets, whereas EMRA was where CD8+ clones were enriched. Clones that contracted from day 15 to 85 showed balanced CD4/CD8 phenotypes, whereas a second wave of clones that expanded from day 15 to 37 leaned towards CD4+.

Ficoll-Paque density gradient centrifugation was the method used to isolate PBMCs. Inclusive of the bounding cysteine and phenylalanine, the CDR3 is 13 residues long. Only the CDR3 portion is preserved as DNA: 39 bases, with reading frame beginning at the first base. The V end gives up 0 bases and the J end 9 bases, leaving 2 bases in the junction not matched to a gene. The germline V gene gives CDR1 as SGHDT and CDR2 as YYEEEE. Only a few counts were recorded for this clonotype. What this receptor recognizes is not known. Within one base of it there is no much larger clone, and no base qualities were kept. The sequencing machine was an Illumina NovaSeq 6000. cDNA libraries for TCRalpha and TCRbeta were prepared by 5'RACE using constant-segment primers, with sample barcodes and unique molecular identifiers added. Trizol reagent was used to extract RNA from every sample. Library amplification was performed in two PCR steps, and a second sample barcode and Illumina TruSeq adapters were introduced in the second step. Sequencing of libraries was performed on an Illumina NovaSeq with 2 x 150 bp paired-end reads. The original methods were these. With migec v1.2.7, reads were demultiplexed and then collapsed into UMI-guided consensus sequences. Using mixcr v2.1.11, UMI consensuses were aligned to TRA and TRB V and J templates and then assembled into clonotypes. A clonotype was counted as expanded or contracted only if both edgeR and NoisET called the change significant, with noise models trained on biological replicates. edgeR calls used a false discovery rate-adjusted p below 0.01 and a log2 fold-change threshold of 1. As an exploratory analysis of dynamics, PCA with hierarchical clustering was applied to max-normalized trajectories of the 1000 most abundant clonotypes. Separately sequenced CD4+ and CD8+ repertoires were used to assign the CD4 or CD8 phenotype of responding clones. In-frame beta chains were kept once TCRdb had trimmed the public reads at Q25 with fastp and called clones with MiXCR. Every distinct CDR3 protein forms one entry, paired with its most common genes and DNA. The V and J calls and clone size are TCRdb's, not the authors'. This sample is represented by around 120,000 distinct CDR3 sequences; roughly 15% of them were singletons. Roughly 13% of the sample is held by the ten biggest clonotypes.

The V and J genes are TRBV5-6 and TRBJ2-1; the junction holds 8 bases that match TRBD1. The sample was PBMCs or a T cell subset sorted from them (not recorded which). This TCR derives from an adult woman who had mild COVID-19 (a few samples of this study predate the infection). The sample titles of this study are shuffled in the database, so cell type and time point are left out; the donor was told from shared clones. The DNA sequence is TGTGCCAGCAGCTTGGGTCAGGGGGCTGAGCAGTTCTTC. This is translated as CASSLGQGAEQFF.